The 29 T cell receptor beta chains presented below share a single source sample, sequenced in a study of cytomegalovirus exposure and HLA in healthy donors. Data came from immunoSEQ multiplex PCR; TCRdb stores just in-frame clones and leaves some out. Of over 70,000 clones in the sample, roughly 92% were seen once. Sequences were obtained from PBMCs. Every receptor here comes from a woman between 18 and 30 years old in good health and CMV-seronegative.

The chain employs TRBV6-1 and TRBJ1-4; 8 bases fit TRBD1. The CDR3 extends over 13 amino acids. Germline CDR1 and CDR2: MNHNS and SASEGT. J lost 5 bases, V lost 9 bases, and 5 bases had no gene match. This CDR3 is CASNQGANEKLFF. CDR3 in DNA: TGTGCCAGTAACCAGGGGGCGAATGAAAAACTGTTTTTT.

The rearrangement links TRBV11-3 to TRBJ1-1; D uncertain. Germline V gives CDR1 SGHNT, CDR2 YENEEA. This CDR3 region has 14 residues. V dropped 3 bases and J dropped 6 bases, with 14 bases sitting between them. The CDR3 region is CASSFGHPPAEAFF. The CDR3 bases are TGTGCCAGCAGCTTTGGCCACCCACCAGCTGAAGCTTTCTTT.

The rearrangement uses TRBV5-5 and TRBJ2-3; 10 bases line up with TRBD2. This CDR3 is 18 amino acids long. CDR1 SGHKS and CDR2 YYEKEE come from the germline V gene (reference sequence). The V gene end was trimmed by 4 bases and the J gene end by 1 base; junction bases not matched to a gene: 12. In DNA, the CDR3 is TGTGCCAGCAGCCTGCCAGCCCCCGGGACTAGCGGCACAGATACGCAGTATTTT. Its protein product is CASSLPAPGTSGTDTQYF.

The CDR3, as DNA: TGTGCCAGCAGCGGGGCGGGGGGGCGGAAAAATACGCAGTATTTT. Amino acids: CASSGAGGRKNTQYF. The chain recombines TRBV9 with TRBJ2-3; 9 bases agree with TRBD2. CDR3 length equals 15 residues. The ends lost 3 bases at V and 7 bases at J; junction bases unmatched: 9. Germline V gene sequence: CDR1 SGDLS, CDR2 YYNGEE.

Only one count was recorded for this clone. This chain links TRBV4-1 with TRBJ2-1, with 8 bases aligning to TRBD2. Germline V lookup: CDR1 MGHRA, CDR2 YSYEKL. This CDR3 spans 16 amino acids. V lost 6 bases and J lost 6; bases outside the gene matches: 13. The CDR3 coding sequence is TGCGCCAGCAGATCACCCGGGGGGGCCCCCCGCAATGAGCAGTTCTTC. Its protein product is CASRSPGGAPRNEQFF.

CDR3 nucleotide sequence: TGTGCCAGCAGCCCCCAGGGCGGCAGGGGACCTTATAATTCACCCCTCCACTTT. Its protein product is CASSPQGGRGPYNSPLHF. The rearrangement uses TRBV11-3 and TRBJ1-6; D possibly corresponds to TRBD1 (6 bases). Germline CDR1 is SGHNT and CDR2 is YENEEA. The CDR3 consists of 18 residues. Trimming took off 5 bases at V and 4 bases at J, with 21 bases between the two ends.

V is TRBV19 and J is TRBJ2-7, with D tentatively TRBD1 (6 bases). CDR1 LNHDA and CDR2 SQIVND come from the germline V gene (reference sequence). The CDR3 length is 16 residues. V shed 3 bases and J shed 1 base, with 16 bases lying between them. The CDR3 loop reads CASSIRHREKSYEQYF. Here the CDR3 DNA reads TGTGCCAGTAGTATCCGGCACAGGGAGAAATCCTACGAGCAGTACTTC.

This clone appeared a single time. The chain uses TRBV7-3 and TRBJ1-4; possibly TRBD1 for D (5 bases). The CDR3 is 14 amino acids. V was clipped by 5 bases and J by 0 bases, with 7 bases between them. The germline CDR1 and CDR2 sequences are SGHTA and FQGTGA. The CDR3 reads CASSPGPTNEKLFF. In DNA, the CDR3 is TGTGCCAGCAGCCCAGGGCCAACTAATGAAAAACTGTTTTTT.

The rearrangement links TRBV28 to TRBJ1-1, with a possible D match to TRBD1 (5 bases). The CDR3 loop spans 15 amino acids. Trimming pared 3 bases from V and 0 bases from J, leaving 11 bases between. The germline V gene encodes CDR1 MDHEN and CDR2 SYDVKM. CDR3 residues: CASSLWGPLNTEAFF. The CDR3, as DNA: TGTGCCAGCAGTTTGTGGGGCCCCCTGAACACTGAAGCTTTCTTT.

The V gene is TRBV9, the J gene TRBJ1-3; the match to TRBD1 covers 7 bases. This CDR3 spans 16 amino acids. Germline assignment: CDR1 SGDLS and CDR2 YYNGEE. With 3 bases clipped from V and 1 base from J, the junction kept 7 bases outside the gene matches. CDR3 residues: CASSETTGKSGNTIYF. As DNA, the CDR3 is TGTGCCAGCAGCGAGACGACAGGGAAATCTGGAAACACCATATATTTT.

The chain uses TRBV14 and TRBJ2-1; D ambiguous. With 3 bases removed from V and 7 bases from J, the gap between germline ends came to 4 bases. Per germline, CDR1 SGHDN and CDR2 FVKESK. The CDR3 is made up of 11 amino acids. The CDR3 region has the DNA TGTGCCAGCAGCCACCTTAATGAGCAGTTCTTC. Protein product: CASSHLNEQFF.

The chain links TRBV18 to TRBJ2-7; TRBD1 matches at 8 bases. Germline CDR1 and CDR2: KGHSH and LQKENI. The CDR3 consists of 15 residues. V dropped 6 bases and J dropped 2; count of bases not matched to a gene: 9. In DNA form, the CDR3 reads TGTGCCAGCTCGCCGCGACAGGGGACCGCCTACGAGCAGTACTTC. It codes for CASSPRQGTAYEQYF.

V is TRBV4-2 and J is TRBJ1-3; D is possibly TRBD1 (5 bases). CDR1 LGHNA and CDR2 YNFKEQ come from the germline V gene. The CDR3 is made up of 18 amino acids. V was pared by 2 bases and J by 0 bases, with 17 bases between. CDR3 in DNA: TGTGCCAGCAGCCAAAAAACAGGTACCAGAGGCTCTGGAAACACCATATATTTT. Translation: CASSQKTGTRGSGNTIYF.

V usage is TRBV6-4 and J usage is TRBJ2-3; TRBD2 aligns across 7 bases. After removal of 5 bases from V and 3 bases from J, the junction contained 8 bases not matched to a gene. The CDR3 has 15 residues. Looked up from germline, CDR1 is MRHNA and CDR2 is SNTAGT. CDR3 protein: CASSREGLPTDTQYF. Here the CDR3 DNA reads TGTGCCAGCAGTAGGGAGGGACTACCAACAGATACGCAGTATTTT.

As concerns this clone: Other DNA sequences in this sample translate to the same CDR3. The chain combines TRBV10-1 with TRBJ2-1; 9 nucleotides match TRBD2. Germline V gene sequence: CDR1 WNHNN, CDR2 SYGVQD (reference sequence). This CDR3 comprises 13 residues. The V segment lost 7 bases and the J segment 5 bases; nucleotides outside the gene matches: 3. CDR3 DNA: TGCGCCAGCACGGCGGGGGGGGACAATGAGCAGTTCTTC. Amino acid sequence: CASTAGGDNEQFF.

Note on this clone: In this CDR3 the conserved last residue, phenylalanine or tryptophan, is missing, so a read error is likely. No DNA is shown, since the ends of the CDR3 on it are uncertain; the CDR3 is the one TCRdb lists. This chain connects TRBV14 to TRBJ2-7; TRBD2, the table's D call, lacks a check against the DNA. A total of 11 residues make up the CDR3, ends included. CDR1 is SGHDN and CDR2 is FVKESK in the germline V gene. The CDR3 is CASSHLLRSFD.

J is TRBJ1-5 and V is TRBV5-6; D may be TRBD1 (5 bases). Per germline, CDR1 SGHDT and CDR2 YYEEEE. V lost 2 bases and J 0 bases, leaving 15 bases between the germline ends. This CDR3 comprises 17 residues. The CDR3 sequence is CASSLGSGDFSNQPQHF. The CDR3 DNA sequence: TGTGCCAGCAGCTTAGGAAGTGGGGACTTTAGCAATCAGCCCCAGCATTTT.

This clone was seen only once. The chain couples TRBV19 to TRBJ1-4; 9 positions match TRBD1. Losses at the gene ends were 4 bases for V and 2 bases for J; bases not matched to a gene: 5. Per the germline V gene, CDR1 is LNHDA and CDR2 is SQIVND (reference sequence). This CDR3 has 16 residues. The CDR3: CASSRHRGQTNEKLFF. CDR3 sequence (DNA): TGTGCCAGTAGTAGGCACAGGGGGCAGACTAATGAAAAACTGTTTTTT.

The CDR3 region is CASSLDGTGLNIQYF. Here the CDR3 DNA reads TGTGCCAGCAGCTTGGATGGGACAGGATTAAACATTCAGTACTTC. This chain links TRBV5-4 with TRBJ2-4, with 8 bases aligning to TRBD1. Germline lookup yields CDR1 SGHNT and CDR2 YYREEE (reference sequence). CDR3 size: 15 residues. V dropped 0 bases and J dropped 6; count of bases not matched to a gene: 5.

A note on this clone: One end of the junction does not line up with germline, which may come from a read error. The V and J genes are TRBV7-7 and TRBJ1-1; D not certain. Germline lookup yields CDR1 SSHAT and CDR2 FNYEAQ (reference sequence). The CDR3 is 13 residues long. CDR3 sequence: CASSLSVNTEAFF. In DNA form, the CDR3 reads TGTGCTAGCAGCTTGTCGGTTAACACTGAAGCTTTCTTT.

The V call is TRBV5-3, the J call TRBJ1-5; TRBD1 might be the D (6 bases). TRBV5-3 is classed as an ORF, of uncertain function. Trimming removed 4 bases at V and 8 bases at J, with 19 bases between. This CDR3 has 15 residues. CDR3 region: CARSPSRGANEPQHF. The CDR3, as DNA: TGTGCCAGAAGCCCATCACGGGGGGCAAATGAGCCCCAGCATTTT.

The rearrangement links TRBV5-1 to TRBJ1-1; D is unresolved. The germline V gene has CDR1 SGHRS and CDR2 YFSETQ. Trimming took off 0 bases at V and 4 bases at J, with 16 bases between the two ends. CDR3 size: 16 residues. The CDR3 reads CASSLGFIAPGTEAFF. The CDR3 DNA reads TGCGCCAGCAGCTTGGGGTTTATCGCGCCGGGCACTGAAGCTTTCTTT.

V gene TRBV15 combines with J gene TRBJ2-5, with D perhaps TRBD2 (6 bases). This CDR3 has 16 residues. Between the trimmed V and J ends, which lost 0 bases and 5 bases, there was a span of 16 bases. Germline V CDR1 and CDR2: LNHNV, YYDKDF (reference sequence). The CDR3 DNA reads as TGTGCCACCAGCAGAGATCGCCTAGCGAGGAGGGAGACCCAGTACTTC. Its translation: CATSRDRLARRETQYF.

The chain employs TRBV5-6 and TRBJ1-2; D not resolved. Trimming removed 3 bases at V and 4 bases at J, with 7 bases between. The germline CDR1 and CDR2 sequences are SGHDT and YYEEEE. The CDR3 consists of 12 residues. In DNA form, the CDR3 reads TGTGCCAGCAGCTCCACACCCTATGGCTACACCTTC. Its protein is CASSSTPYGYTF.

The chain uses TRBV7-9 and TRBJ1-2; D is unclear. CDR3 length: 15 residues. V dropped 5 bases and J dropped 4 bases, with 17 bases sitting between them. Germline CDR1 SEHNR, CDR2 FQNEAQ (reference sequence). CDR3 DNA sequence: TGTGCCAGCAGCCCCCGGGTCGGCTCCATCTATGGCTACACCTTC. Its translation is CASSPRVGSIYGYTF.

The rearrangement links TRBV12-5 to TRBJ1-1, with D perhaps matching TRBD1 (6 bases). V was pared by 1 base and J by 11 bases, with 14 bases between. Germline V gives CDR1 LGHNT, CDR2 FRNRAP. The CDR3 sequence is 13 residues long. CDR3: CASGLEDSIAAFF. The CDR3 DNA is TGTGCTAGTGGTTTGGAGGACAGCATCGCTGCTTTCTTT.

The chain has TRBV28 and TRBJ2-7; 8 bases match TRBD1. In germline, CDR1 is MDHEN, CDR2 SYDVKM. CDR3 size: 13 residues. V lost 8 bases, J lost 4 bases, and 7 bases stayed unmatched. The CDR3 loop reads CASHGTGTYEQYF. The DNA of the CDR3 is TGTGCCAGCCACGGGACAGGAACGTACGAGCAGTACTTC.

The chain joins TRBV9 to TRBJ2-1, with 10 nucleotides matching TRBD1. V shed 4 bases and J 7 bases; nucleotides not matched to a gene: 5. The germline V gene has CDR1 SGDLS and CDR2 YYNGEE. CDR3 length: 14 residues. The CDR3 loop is CASSPTGGRNEQFF. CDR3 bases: TGTGCCAGCAGCCCGACAGGGGGCAGGAATGAGCAGTTCTTC.

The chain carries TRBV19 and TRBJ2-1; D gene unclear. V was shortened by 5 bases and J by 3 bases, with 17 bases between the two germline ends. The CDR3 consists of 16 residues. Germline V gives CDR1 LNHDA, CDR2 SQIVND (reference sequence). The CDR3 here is CASSPNEMRFYNEQFF. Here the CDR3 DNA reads TGTGCCAGTAGTCCCAATGAGATGAGGTTCTACAATGAGCAGTTCTTC.